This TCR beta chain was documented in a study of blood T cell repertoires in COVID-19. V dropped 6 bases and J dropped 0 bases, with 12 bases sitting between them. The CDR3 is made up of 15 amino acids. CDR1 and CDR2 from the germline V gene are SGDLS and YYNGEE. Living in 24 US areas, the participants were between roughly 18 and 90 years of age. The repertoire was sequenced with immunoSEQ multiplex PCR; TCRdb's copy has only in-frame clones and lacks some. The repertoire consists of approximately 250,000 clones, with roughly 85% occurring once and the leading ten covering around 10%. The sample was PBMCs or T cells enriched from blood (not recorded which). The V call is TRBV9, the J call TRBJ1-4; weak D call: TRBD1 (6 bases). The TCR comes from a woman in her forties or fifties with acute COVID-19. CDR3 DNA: TGTGCCAGCACAAAAACAGGGACAACTAATGAAAAACTGTTTTTT. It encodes CASTKTGTTNEKLFF. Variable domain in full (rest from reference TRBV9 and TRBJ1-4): DSGVTQTPKHLITATGQRVTLRCSPRSGDLSVYWYQQSLDQGLQFLIQYYNGEERAKGNILERFSAQQFPDLHSELNLSSLELGDSALYFCASTKTGTTNEKLFFGSGTQLSVL.